This T cell receptor (beta chain) was retrieved from a study of regulatory T cells in long-lasting Graves disease (dated by TCRdb to about 2021). About the full investigation: Patients with newly diagnosed Graves' disease had been on antithyroid drugs for under 3 months. Patients with persistent Graves' disease were compared with patients with newly diagnosed Graves' disease using TCR sequencing and RNA sequencing of peripheral blood. The study was conducted in China and was registered as a clinical trial. TCR sequencing covered 13 persistent and about 20 newly diagnosed Graves' disease patients, about 35 samples in total. The paper's findings and limits, for the study overall: The small sample size was acknowledged by the authors as a limitation that may reduce accuracy. Sequencing and analysis were limited to the TCR beta chain. Persistent patients shared more public clonotypes among themselves (around 3,000) than newly diagnosed patients did (over 900). Because the primary lesion, thyroid tissue, could not be accessed, the study looked at peripheral blood alone. Compared with newly diagnosed patients, persistent Graves' disease patients had lower TCR Shannon entropy and fewer highly expanded clones, which suggests clonal expansion.

With respect to this clonotype: This clone's antigen is unknown. No per-base quality is available; no much larger clone lies one base away.

The time point label corresponds to: newly diagnosed GD, antithyroid drugs for less than 3 months. For both TCR sequencing and RNA sequencing, RNA was extracted from PBMCs in TRIzol. Graves' disease was diagnosed according to American Thyroid Association guidelines. Recruitment of patients was carried out at an endocrinology department in Xi'an, China. From each patient, 8 to 10 milliliters of peripheral blood was collected into an EDTA anticoagulant tube. Ficoll Paque Plus density gradient separation was used to isolate PBMCs, and no further T cell sorting was performed. An Agilent 2100 Bioanalyzer and agarose gel were used to check RNA quality, and a NanoDrop 2000 was used to measure RNA concentration. To prepare the library, multiplex PCR was applied. The reads were generated on an Illumina HiSeq 4000. iRepertoire HTBI primers and Arm-PCR amplification of CDR3 regions were used to construct TCR beta libraries. Gel purification was performed on PCR products prior to sequencing. In the authors' own workflow: Gene usage analysis of CDR3 amino acid clonotypes used the approximately 62 TRBV and fewer than 15 TRBJ segments found across samples. Filtered high-quality paired reads were merged into contigs using COPE and FqMerger. BLAST was used to align contigs to IMGT TRBV, TRBD and TRBJ reference genes, and CDR3 was defined according to IMGT. Clonotypes above 0.1% frequency were classified as highly expanded clones. Repertoire diversity was measured by Shannon entropy, and V-J evenness by the Gini coefficient. A clonotype was considered public if more than one individual shared it. TCRdb trimmed public reads at Q25 via fastp, called clones via MiXCR and kept in-frame beta chains. All rows with the same CDR3 protein become a single entry with the most common DNA and genes. The authors' filters were not applied to this entry. In this sample the table shows 540,000 or so distinct CDR3 sequences, roughly 12% of which occur a single time. The ten largest clones take up approximately 9.3% of the sample.

These sequences were also reported in another study, on T cells in Graves' hyperthyroidism and ophthalmopathy. Drawing on the second study: Stable Graves' hyperthyroidism was defined as the absence of progression to ophthalmopathy over 18 months of follow-up. Hyperthyroidism patients were newly diagnosed, had a disease duration of under 2 months, and were aged 18 to 65 years. Any patient with an uncontrolled infection, another autoimmune disease, pregnancy or lactation was excluded. Diagnoses were established on the basis of clinical symptoms, serum thyroxine and TRAb, thyroid ultrasound, and orbital computed tomography. A first-round RT-PCR of the TCR CDR3 used the HTBI primer set with the Qiagen OneStep RT-PCR kit. Most expanded thyroid clonotypes (frequency above 0.001) were also detected in blood, suggesting blood repertoires may reflect thyroid immune responses. In cross-validation, a model built on a 13 V-J signature told ophthalmopathy apart from stable hyperthyroidism with 85% to 90% sensitivity and approximately 81% specificity, and in testing the same model reached 80%/75%. In validation, the model predicted progression to ophthalmopathy with around 71% sensitivity and around 72% specificity, a median of 6.5 months before onset. To identify TCR V-J signatures that set the groups apart, the researchers used a discovery cohort of 100 patients, made up of under 50 with Graves' ophthalmopathy and 57 with stable Graves' hyperthyroidism. Prospective prediction of ophthalmopathy was tested in an independent validation cohort consisting of some 20 hyperthyroidism patients and approximately 16 patients who later progressed to ophthalmopathy. The approximately 98 discovery patients were randomly divided into training and test sets at a 7:3 ratio. The study also compared thyroid tissue and blood T-cell repertoires from about six Graves' hyperthyroidism patients. After sampling, hyperthyroidism patients received methimazole starting at 30 mg daily, and ophthalmopathy patients received high-dose intravenous methylprednisolone. Libraries were constructed in a second round of multiplex PCR, after which size selection and purification were performed. Sequencing of the libraries was done on an Illumina HiSeq2000 using paired-end 100 bp reads. Raw data were processed with SOAPnuke, discarding reads with adapters, uncalled bases, mean Phred below 15, or no exact constant-primer or identifier match. COPE v1.2.5 was used to merge high-quality paired reads, and clonotypes were defined as unique nucleotide sequences. MiTCR v1.1 was used to align the clonotypes against IMGT TRBV, TRBD and TRBJ reference segments. Analysis was restricted to V-J combinations with a frequency above 0.0001, which covered roughly 99% of repertoires. A TCS score was defined as the ratio of F50 (clonal expansion) to E x V (chaos), with BLOSUM62-based TCRdist applied between CDR3 peptides within each V-J. Welch's t-statistics and random forest reduced roughly 540 V-J features to some 14, which were used in a naive Bayes classifier (R e1071). Sample size was not statistically predetermined, and blinding of investigators to group allocation was not performed. According to the paper, TCR Vbeta CDR3 sequencing was carried out on 120 to 150 peripheral blood samples, which came from some 41 ophthalmopathy, about 75 hyperthyroidism and 17 progressor patients.

The sequencing here drew on peripheral blood mononuclear cells (PBMCs), taken at new diagnosis, from a patient treated with antithyroid drugs. This clonotype originated in a man younger than 40 with Graves disease. Donor details come from another sample of the same person, matched by shared clones.

The sequenced DNA is TGCGCCAGCAGTGAAATAGCGGAAGAGACCCAGTACTTC. Its protein is CASSEIAEETQYF. This receptor chain uses TRBV10-1 and TRBJ2-5; possibly the D gene is TRBD2, per 6 matching bases. Looking up the germline V gene (reference sequence) yields CDR1 WNHNN and CDR2 SYGVQD. The CDR3 holds 13 amino acids from the cysteine to the phenylalanine. Only CDR3 DNA is held: 39 bases, read in frame from base 1. Trimming takes 3 bases from V and 3 bases from J, and the germline ends sit 8 bases apart.